The sequence of this T cell receptor (beta chain) was determined in a study of blood T cell repertoires in COVID-19. Across the whole study: The study drew acute and convalescent COVID-19 samples from the United States, Italy and Spain. The analysed material was cDNA or gDNA that came from T cells, B-cell-depleted T cells, or PBMCs.

Authors' methods: Nucleated cell number was recorded as an estimate derived from reference gene primer amplification. Clones were read by immunoSEQ multiplex PCR, and TCRdb kept only the in-frame ones, dropping some. Clonal size and the V and J genes are those of that table, whereas D and trimming came from the DNA. The sample records some 80,000 clones, around 88% being singletons. The CDR3 contains 17 residues. The V segment lost 2 bases and the J segment 3 bases; nucleotides outside the gene matches: 8. The germline V gene encodes CDR1 SGDLS and CDR2 YYNGEE. J is TRBJ2-1 and V is TRBV9; 10 bases match TRBD1. The sequence derives from a woman older than 75 with active or convalescent COVID-19. Material: peripheral blood. The CDR3 sequence: CASSVEGTGAFYNEQFF. The CDR3 nucleotides read TGTGCCAGCAGCGTCGAGGGGACAGGGGCTTTCTACAATGAGCAGTTCTTC.